This T cell receptor (beta chain) stems from a study of CD8 T cells in Susac syndrome. V was pared by 4 bases and J by 6 bases, with 14 bases of the junction left unmatched. The germline gives CDR1 SEHNR, CDR2 FQNEAQ (reference sequence). The CDR3 loop spans 17 amino acids. Random hexamers were used to reverse transcribe an amount of roughly 0.5 to 1 ug RNA. TCRdb itself ran the immunoSEQ multiplex PCR reads through MiXCR, one entry per CDR3 protein. Here the sample spans some 170,000 distinct CDR3 sequences, 90% to 95% being singletons. Material for sequencing was CD4+ T cells from PBMCs. This sequence joins TRBV7-9 and TRBJ1-2, with 10 nucleotides matching TRBD1. This TCR was sampled from a human donor with Susac syndrome. CDR3 nucleotides: TGTGCCAGCAGCTACCGGGCCTATGGCGGACAGGGGGATGGCTACACCTTC. It encodes CASSYRAYGGQGDGYTF. The entire variable domain, with the rest obtained from reference TRBV7-9 and TRBJ1-2, is as follows: DTGVSQNPRHKITKRGQNVTFRCDPISEHNRLYWYRQTLGQGPEFLTYFQNEAQLEKSRLLSDRFSAERPKGSFSTLEIQRTEQGDSAMYLCASSYRAYGGQGDGYTFGSGTRLTVV.